This T cell receptor beta chain comes out of a study of regulatory T cells in long-lasting Graves disease. Study-wide context: A definition of persistent Graves' disease required over 5 years of antithyroid drugs plus positive TSH receptor antibodies. Study-level results: Persistent disease showed a preference for TRBV28, TRBJ1-2 and TRBJ2-5.

As for this clonotype: The target antigen is unknown.

Time point defined: persistent/refractory GD, antithyroid drugs over 5 years with positive TRAb. The TCR library was prepared using RNA isolated from PBMCs. Diagnosing Graves' disease relied on the American Thyroid Association guidelines. Blood from the periphery, 8.5 to 9 milliliters in all, was drawn into EDTA tubes. The V gene's germline CDR1 is SNHLY and CDR2 FYNNEI. This CDR3 contains 13 residues. V shed 6 bases and J shed 13 bases, with 19 bases lying between them. Relying on iRepertoire HTBI primers and Arm-PCR of CDR3 regions, the team built TCR beta libraries. Each CDR3 protein is one row after TCRdb ran MiXCR on the multiplex PCR reads. Counted here are fewer than 400,000 distinct CDR3 sequences, around 20% occurring once; the ten biggest clones make up less than 30%.

This sequence was found in a female donor with Graves disease. The rearrangement links TRBV2 to TRBJ2-1; D gene uncertain. The input for sequencing was peripheral blood mononuclear cells (PBMCs), taken when the disease was refractory, from a patient treated with antithyroid drugs. The CDR3 here is CASSPQRLARQFF. The CDR3, as DNA: TGTGCCAGCAGCCCACAACGACTGGCTAGACAGTTCTTC.